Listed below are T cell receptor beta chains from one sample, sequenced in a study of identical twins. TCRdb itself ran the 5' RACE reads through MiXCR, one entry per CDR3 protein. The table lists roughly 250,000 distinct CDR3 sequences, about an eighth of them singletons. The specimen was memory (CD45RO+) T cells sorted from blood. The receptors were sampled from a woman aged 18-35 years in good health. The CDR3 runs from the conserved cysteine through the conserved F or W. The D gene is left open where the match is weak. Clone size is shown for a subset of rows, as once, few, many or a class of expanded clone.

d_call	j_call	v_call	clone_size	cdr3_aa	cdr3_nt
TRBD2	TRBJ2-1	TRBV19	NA	CASSIRIAGGGNEQFF	TGTGCCAGTAGTATTCGGATTGCGGGAGGGGGAAATGAGCAGTTCTTC
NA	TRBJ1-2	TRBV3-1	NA	CASSPQTDSWGYTF	TGTGCCAGCAGCCCTCAGACCGACTCGTGGGGCTACACCTTC
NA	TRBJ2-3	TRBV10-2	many	CASSERGTQYF	TGCGCCAGCAGTGAGAGAGGTACGCAGTATTTT
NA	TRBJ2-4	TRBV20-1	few	CSARGPLRTKNIQYF	TGCAGTGCTAGAGGACCCCTCCGGACCAAAAACATTCAGTACTTC
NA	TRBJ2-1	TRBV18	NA	CASSPPGLGTGNEQFF	TGTGCCAGCTCGCCTCCGGGACTGGGAACCGGCAATGAGCAGTTCTTC
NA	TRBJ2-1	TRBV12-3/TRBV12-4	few	CASGLIGEQFF	TGTGCCAGCGGACTGATTGGTGAGCAGTTCTTC
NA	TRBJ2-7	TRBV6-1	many	CASSPGPAYEQYF	TGTGCCAGCAGTCCCGGACCGGCCTACGAGCAGTACTTC
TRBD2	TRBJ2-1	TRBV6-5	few	CASVLAGAYNEQFF	TGTGCCAGCGTACTAGCGGGGGCCTACAATGAGCAGTTCTTC
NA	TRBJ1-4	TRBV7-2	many	CASSPGQIENEKLFF	TGTGCCAGCAGCCCCGGACAGATTGAAAATGAAAAACTGTTTTTT
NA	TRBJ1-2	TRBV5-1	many	CASSLKGATDYGYTF	TGCGCCAGCAGCTTGAAAGGAGCCACGGACTATGGCTACACCTTC
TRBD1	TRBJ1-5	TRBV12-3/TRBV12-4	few	CASSVQGASQPQHF	TGTGCCAGCAGTGTCCAGGGGGCAAGTCAGCCCCAGCATTTT
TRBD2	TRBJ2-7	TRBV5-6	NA	CASSLRAGIDSYEQYF	TGTGCCAGCAGCTTGCGAGCGGGAATCGACTCCTACGAGCAGTACTTC
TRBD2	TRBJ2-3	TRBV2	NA	CASSGPSGFPDTQYF	TGTGCCAGCAGTGGCCCTAGCGGGTTTCCAGATACGCAGTATTTT
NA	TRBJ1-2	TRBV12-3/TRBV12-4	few	CASNPKGVGYGYTF	TGTGCCAGCAATCCTAAGGGGGTGGGCTATGGCTACACCTTC
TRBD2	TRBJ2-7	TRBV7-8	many	CASGGLAEYEQYF	TGTGCCAGCGGTGGACTAGCCGAATACGAGCAGTACTTC
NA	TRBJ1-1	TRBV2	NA	CASIEALFNTEAFF	TGTGCCAGCATCGAGGCCCTTTTCAACACTGAAGCTTTCTTT
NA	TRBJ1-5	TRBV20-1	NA	CSARDNRAPQPQHF	TGCAGTGCTAGAGATAACAGAGCCCCCCAGCCCCAGCATTTT
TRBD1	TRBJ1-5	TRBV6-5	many	CASIPDRVNQPQHF	TGTGCCAGCATACCCGACAGGGTCAATCAGCCCCAGCATTTT
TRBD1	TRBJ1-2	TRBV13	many	CASSLGGDRGFGYTF	TGTGCCAGCAGCTTAGGTGGGGACAGGGGATTCGGCTACACCTTC
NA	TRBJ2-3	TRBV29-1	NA	CSVNPGEDTQYF	TGCAGCGTCAACCCCGGGGAGGATACGCAGTATTTT
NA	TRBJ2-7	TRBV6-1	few	CASSRDIAEQYF	TGTGCCAGCAGTAGGGACATAGCGGAGCAGTACTTC
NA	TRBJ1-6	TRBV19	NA	CASSMVGEYNSPLHF	TGTGCCAGTAGTATGGTTGGGGAGTATAATTCACCCCTCCACTTT
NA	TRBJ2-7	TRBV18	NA	CASSPVEIYEQYF	TGTGCCAGCTCACCGGTCGAGATCTACGAGCAGTACTTC
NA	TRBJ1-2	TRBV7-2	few	CASPSSGGYTF	TGTGCCAGCCCCTCCTCTGGCGGCTACACCTTC
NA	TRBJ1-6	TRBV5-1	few	CASSLGTNPSPLHF	TGCGCCAGCAGCTTGGGGACCAATCCTTCACCCCTCCACTTT
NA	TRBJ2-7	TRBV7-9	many	CASSSGPVAEQYF	TGTGCCAGCAGCTCCGGACCGGTGGCAGAGCAGTACTTC
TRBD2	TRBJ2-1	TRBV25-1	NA	CASSDPGLAGIASYNEQFF	TGTGCCAGCAGTGACCCGGGACTAGCGGGGATTGCCTCCTACAATGAGCAGTTCTTC
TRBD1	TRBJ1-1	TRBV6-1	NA	CASSRDRRAGTEAFF	TGTGCCAGCAGTCGGGACAGGCGGGCAGGTACTGAAGCTTTCTTT
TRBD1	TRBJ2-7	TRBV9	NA	CASSVGVGGTGYYEQYF	TGTGCCAGCAGCGTCGGAGTCGGCGGGACAGGGTACTACGAGCAGTACTTC
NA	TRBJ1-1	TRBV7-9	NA	CASSLAVLGDEAFF	TGTGCCAGCAGCTTAGCGGTGTTGGGGGATGAAGCTTTCTTT
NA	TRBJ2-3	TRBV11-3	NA	CASSLNPSSTDTQYF	TGTGCCAGCAGCTTGAATCCTTCTAGCACAGATACGCAGTATTTT
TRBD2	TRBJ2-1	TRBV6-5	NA	CASRWAGGNEQFF	TGTGCCAGCCGTTGGGCGGGGGGAAATGAGCAGTTCTTC
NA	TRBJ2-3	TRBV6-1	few	CASRVSQSTDTQYF	TGTGCCAGCAGAGTTTCTCAGTCCACAGATACGCAGTATTTT
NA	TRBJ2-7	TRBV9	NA	CASSETGYGEQYF	TGTGCCAGCAGCGAAACAGGGTACGGCGAGCAGTACTTC
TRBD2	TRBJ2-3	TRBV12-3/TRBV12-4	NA	CASSLGWGLAAVDTQYF	TGTGCCAGCAGTTTAGGCTGGGGACTAGCCGCGGTGGATACGCAGTATTTT
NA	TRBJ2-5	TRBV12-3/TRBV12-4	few	CASSLPSAQETQYF	TGTGCCAGCAGTTTACCTAGCGCGCAAGAGACCCAGTACTTC
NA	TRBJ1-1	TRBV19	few	CASTFLRQPRTEAFF	TGTGCCAGTACGTTTTTACGACAGCCGAGGACTGAAGCTTTCTTT
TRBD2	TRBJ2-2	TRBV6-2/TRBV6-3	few	CASSTTSEIGELFF	TGTGCCAGCAGTACGACTAGCGAGATCGGGGAGCTGTTTTTT
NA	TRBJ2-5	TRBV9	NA	CASSVSRGHQETQYF	TGTGCCAGCAGCGTCTCCCGGGGGCACCAAGAGACCCAGTACTTC
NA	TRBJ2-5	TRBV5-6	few	CASSLYKGTQYF	TGTGCCAGCAGCTTATACAAAGGGACCCAGTACTTC
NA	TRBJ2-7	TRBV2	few	CASRDGTSYEQYF	TGTGCCAGCAGGGACGGGACCTCCTACGAGCAGTACTTC
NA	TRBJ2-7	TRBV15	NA	CATSRGMGGATYEQYF	TGTGCCACCAGCAGAGGAATGGGGGGGGCTACCTACGAGCAGTACTTC
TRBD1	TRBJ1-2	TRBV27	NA	CASSLGQGMPNYGYTF	TGTGCCAGCAGTTTAGGACAGGGTATGCCTAACTATGGCTACACCTTC
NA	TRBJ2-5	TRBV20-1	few	CSASPYGGDEETQYF	TGCAGTGCTAGTCCATACGGGGGTGATGAAGAGACCCAGTACTTC
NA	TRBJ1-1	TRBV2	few	CASSGQLDTEAFF	TGTGCCAGCAGCGGACAGCTGGACACTGAAGCTTTCTTT
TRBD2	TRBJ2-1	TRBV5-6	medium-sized	CASSFGLAGGEQFF	TGTGCCAGCAGCTTCGGACTAGCGGGGGGAGAGCAGTTCTTC
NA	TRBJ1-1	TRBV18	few	CASSQGNVYTEAFF	TGTGCCAGCTCGCAGGGCAATGTTTACACTGAAGCTTTCTTT
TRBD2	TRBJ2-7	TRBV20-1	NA	CSAKPASGVDEQYF	TGCAGTGCTAAGCCCGCTAGCGGGGTCGACGAGCAGTACTTC
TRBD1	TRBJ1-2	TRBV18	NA	CASSPGYRGSYGYTF	TGTGCCAGCTCACCGGGGTACAGGGGATCCTATGGCTACACCTTC
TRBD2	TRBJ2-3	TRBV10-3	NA	CAIRGTSGVPDTQYF	TGTGCCATCAGGGGGACTAGCGGGGTCCCAGATACGCAGTATTTT
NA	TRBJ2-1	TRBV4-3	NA	CASSPQTGHNNEQFF	TGCGCCAGCAGCCCGCAGACGGGACACAACAATGAGCAGTTCTTC